This T cell receptor (beta chain) was identified in a study of blood T cell repertoires in COVID-19. The overall study: The United States, Italy and Spain were the sources of the acute and convalescent COVID-19 samples. T cells, B-cell-depleted T cells, or PBMCs provided the cDNA or gDNA that served as material.

The trim removed 3 bases at V and 9 bases at J, leaving 12 bases unmatched. This CDR3 is built from 17 residues. Germline loops: CDR1 MDHEN, CDR2 SYDVKM. Authors' analysis steps: The assay estimated nucleated cells by amplifying reference gene primers. The protocol was immunoSEQ multiplex PCR, while the TCRdb copy is restricted to in-frame clones and leaves out a portion. V, J and clone size derive from that table, while D and trimming were established from the DNA sequence. This table has tens of thousands of clones, about 82% appearing once. The sequence derives from a woman aged 55-75 years with acute or convalescent COVID-19. Sequencing used peripheral blood. The chain joins TRBV28 to TRBJ2-1; 12 bases line up with TRBD1. CDR3 amino acids: CASSFGLGGTGGSEQFF. In DNA form, the CDR3 reads TGTGCCAGCAGTTTTGGTCTTGGGGGGACAGGGGGCTCTGAGCAGTTCTTC.